The next 28 T cell receptor beta chains were all read from a single sample in a study of identical twins. From the 5' RACE reads, TCRdb called clonotypes with MiXCR, one entry per CDR3 protein. The sample lists 120,000 to 150,000 distinct CDR3 sequences; roughly 3.2% were seen once. Sample: memory T cells sorted from blood. The receptors come from a man aged 18 to 30 in good health.

The gene calls are TRBV6-2 or TRBV6-3 and TRBJ2-7, with D tentatively TRBD1 (5 bases). Trimming stripped 0 bases from V and 3 bases from J, with 15 bases between. CDR3 size: 16 residues. CDR1 and CDR2 from the germline V gene are MNHEY and SVGEGT. In DNA form, the CDR3 reads TGTGCCAGCAGTTACTCGACTGGGGCCGTGAACTACGAGCAGTACTTC. Translation: CASSYSTGAVNYEQYF.

This clonotype was seen repeatedly, ten times or more. The chain combines TRBV25-1 with TRBJ2-1, with D tentatively TRBD1 or TRBD2 (6 bases each). The CDR3 runs 15 residues. Germline CDR1 and CDR2: MGHDK and SYGVNS. With 3 bases removed from V and 7 bases from J, the gap between germline ends came to 16 bases. The CDR3 here is CASSDTGRSGNEQFF. The CDR3 DNA is TGTGCCAGCAGTGATACAGGGAGGTCCGGGAATGAGCAGTTCTTC.

This clonotype was observed at least ten times. The chain employs TRBV12-3 or TRBV12-4 and TRBJ1-5; D not resolved. CDR3 length equals 15 residues. V lost 0 bases and J 0 bases, leaving 6 bases between the germline ends. CDR3 in amino acids: CASSLAGDSNQPQHF. The CDR3 DNA sequence: TGTGCCAGCAGTTTAGCCGGTGATAGCAATCAGCCCCAGCATTTT.

This clonotype has ten or more counts. This chain uses TRBV5-6 with TRBJ2-5; TRBD2 aligns across 11 bases. The ends lost 1 base at V and 1 base at J; junction bases unmatched: 0. The CDR3 runs 15 residues. Germline values: CDR1 SGHDT, CDR2 YYEEEE. CDR3 in amino acids: CASSLLAGGQETQYF. The CDR3 DNA is TGTGCCAGCAGCTTGCTAGCGGGAGGCCAAGAGACCCAGTACTTC.

This clonotype was seen at least ten times. This sequence joins TRBV25-1 and TRBJ2-2; weak D call: TRBD1 (5 bases). The CDR3 runs 14 residues. The V end lost 5 bases, the J end lost 1 base, and 8 bases lay between the germline ends. The V gene's germline CDR1 is MGHDK and CDR2 SYGVNS. This chain's CDR3 is CASSRRGNTGELFF. The CDR3 DNA follows: TGTGCCAGCAGTCGTAGGGGGAACACCGGGGAGCTGTTTTTT.

This clonotype was counted only a few times. The chain recombines TRBV2 with TRBJ2-2, with TRBD1 as a possible D gene (6 bases). The V end was cut by 7 bases, the J end by 1 base, with 10 bases between. Germline V CDR1 and CDR2: SNHLY, FYNNEI. This CDR3 has 14 amino acids. The CDR3 spells CASTLTGNTGELFF. CDR3 in DNA: TGTGCCAGCACTTTGACAGGGAACACCGGGGAGCTGTTTTTT.

The sample holds many counts of this clonotype. The chain carries TRBV29-1 and TRBJ1-1; TRBD1 matches 7 bases. Germline-derived CDR1 and CDR2 are SQVTM and ANQGSEA. V was pared by 7 bases and J by 1 base, with 9 bases of the junction left unmatched. The CDR3 is 14 residues long. CDR3 protein: CSGRGGQWNTEAFF. CDR3 coding DNA: TGCAGCGGTCGGGGGGGACAGTGGAACACTGAAGCTTTCTTT. Drawing the rest from reference TRBV29-1 and TRBJ1-1, the complete variable domain is SAVISQKPSRDICQRGTSLTIQCQVDSQVTMMFWYRQQPGQSLTLIATANQGSEATYESGFVIDKFPISRPNLTFSTLTVSNMSPEDSSIYLCSGRGGQWNTEAFFGQGTRLTVV.

This clonotype was seen repeatedly, ten times or more. This rearrangement joins TRBV12-3 or TRBV12-4 to TRBJ2-5; D ambiguous. The CDR3 is 14 residues long. The V gene lost 0 bases and the J gene lost 1 base, with 6 bases spanning the gap. The CDR3 DNA reads TGTGCCAGCAGTTTAGCGCAGTCCCAAGAGACCCAGTACTTC. This translates into CASSLAQSQETQYF.

This clonotype was seen ten or more times. One end of the junction is discordant with germline, which a read error may explain. The chain joins TRBV29-1 to TRBJ2-5; D uncertain. Germline assignment: CDR1 SQVTM and CDR2 ANQGSEA. This CDR3 contains 12 residues. The CDR3 region is CSVKEIGETQYF. The CDR3, as DNA: TGCAGCGTTAAAGAGATCGGGGAGACCCAGTACTTC.

At least ten counts were recorded for this clonotype. This chain uses TRBV20-1 with TRBJ2-3, with TRBD2 identical over 10 bases. V shed 5 bases, J shed 2 bases, and the junction held 7 bases outside the gene matches. Per the germline V gene, CDR1 is DFQATT and CDR2 is SNEGSKA (reference sequence). The CDR3 loop spans 15 amino acids. The DNA of the CDR3 is TGCAGTGCTCGCGGGACTAGCGCTACCACAGATACGCAGTATTTT. Its translation: CSARGTSATTDTQYF.

This clonotype was picked up a small number of times. This sequence joins TRBV28 and TRBJ2-7; TRBD2 matches 9 bases. Germline assignment: CDR1 MDHEN and CDR2 SYDVKM. The length of the CDR3 is 14 residues. The J segment lost 4 bases and the V segment lost 6 bases, leaving 7 bases of the junction unmatched. The CDR3 loop reads CASSRLAALYEQYF. In DNA form, the CDR3 reads TGTGCCAGCAGCAGACTAGCGGCCTTATACGAGCAGTACTTC.

This clonotype was observed at least ten times. V is TRBV4-3 and J is TRBJ2-7, with 10 bases identical to TRBD1. The trim removed 0 bases at V and 6 bases at J, leaving 5 bases unmatched. This CDR3 region has 15 residues. CDR1 is LGHNA and CDR2 is YSLEER in the germline V gene. This CDR3 reads CASSQEWTGGREQYF. The CDR3 DNA sequence: TGCGCCAGCAGCCAAGAATGGACAGGGGGGCGCGAGCAGTACTTC.

This clonotype was seen many times. This chain uses TRBV20-1 with TRBJ2-5, with D uncertain. Germline CDR1 DFQATT, CDR2 SNEGSKA (reference sequence). Trimming took 6 bases from V and 1 from J, leaving 6 bases between them. This CDR3 has 11 amino acids. CDR3 protein: CSARTQETQYF. CDR3 coding DNA: TGCAGTGCAAGGACCCAAGAGACCCAGTACTTC.

Many counts were recorded for this clonotype. The chain has TRBV28 and TRBJ2-7, with D possibly being TRBD1 or TRBD2 (7 bases each). There are 17 residues in the CDR3. The germline V gene encodes CDR1 MDHEN and CDR2 SYDVKM. The V end lost 5 bases, the J end lost 4 bases, and 24 bases lay between the germline ends. The CDR3 loop reads CASSQMGLDREGYEQYF. The CDR3 region has the DNA TGTGCCAGCAGTCAAATGGGCCTAGACAGGGAGGGGTACGAGCAGTACTTC.

This clonotype was counted between two and nine times. The V gene is TRBV14, the J gene TRBJ2-1; D is possibly TRBD2 (6 bases). Germline V gene lookup returns CDR1 SGHDN and CDR2 FVKESK. V was trimmed by 3 bases and J by 9 bases, leaving 24 bases between them. The CDR3 extends over 17 amino acids. The CDR3 is CASSHGGSGGKLAEQFF. DNA of the CDR3: TGTGCCAGCAGCCATGGAGGGTCGGGCGGGAAGTTGGCTGAGCAGTTCTTC.

The chain recombines TRBV6-1 with TRBJ1-1; 7 bases map to TRBD1. The V gene's germline CDR1 is MNHNS and CDR2 SASEGT. J gave up 1 base and V 5 bases, and 4 bases lay outside the gene matches. There are 14 residues in the CDR3. In DNA, the CDR3 is TGTGCCAGCAGTCATAGGGACAGGAACACTGAAGCTTTCTTT. As protein: CASSHRDRNTEAFF.

This rearrangement joins TRBV2 to TRBJ2-2, with D perhaps assigned TRBD1 or TRBD2 (6 bases each). The CDR3 spans 14 residues. Trimming pared 7 bases from V and 5 bases from J, leaving 14 bases between. Germline V gene sequence: CDR1 SNHLY, CDR2 FYNNEI. CDR3 amino acids: CASKQGGGTGELFF. Written as DNA, the CDR3 is TGTGCCAGCAAACAGGGAGGAGGGACCGGGGAGCTGTTTTTT.

In its sample, this clonotype was seen many times. J is TRBJ2-3 and V is TRBV20-1, with a tentative D call TRBD1 (5 bases). The V end was cut by 6 bases, the J end by 4 bases, with 17 bases between. The germline V gene has CDR1 DFQATT and CDR2 SNEGSKA (reference sequence). This CDR3 comprises 14 residues. This chain's CDR3 is CSANYPRVADTQYF. The CDR3 DNA reads as TGCAGTGCCAACTACCCCAGGGTCGCAGATACGCAGTATTTT.

This clonotype has at least ten counts. This chain joins TRBV12-3 or TRBV12-4 and TRBJ2-1; tentatively, D is TRBD2 (5 bases). The CDR3 loop spans 15 amino acids. V was cut by 4 bases and J by 3 bases, with 13 bases left in between. The CDR3 nucleotides are TGTGCCAGCAGTTCCCCTTTAGGAGGCTACAATGAGCAGTTCTTC. Its protein is CASSSPLGGYNEQFF.

This clonotype was detected many times. This chain links TRBV12-3 or TRBV12-4 with TRBJ2-3; 8 bases map to TRBD2. Trimming removed 4 bases from V and 0 bases from J; junction bases left unmatched: 3. The CDR3 has 15 amino acids. CDR3 nucleotide sequence: TGTGCCAGCAGTTCAAGGACTAGCAGCACAGATACGCAGTATTTT. Amino acids: CASSSRTSSTDTQYF.

This clonotype came up many times. The V and J genes are TRBV6-5 and TRBJ1-6; unclear D gene. With 0 bases removed from V and 10 bases from J, the gap between germline ends came to 16 bases. Germline assignment: CDR1 MNHEY and CDR2 SVGAGI. The CDR3 spans 16 residues. The CDR3 DNA follows: TGTGCCAGCAGTTACTCGTCGGCCCCCCGCGGGTCACCCCTCCACTTT. This codes for CASSYSSAPRGSPLHF.

This clonotype was seen many times. The chain couples TRBV4-3 to TRBJ2-1; D is ambiguous. With 0 bases removed from V and 5 bases from J, the gap between germline ends came to 8 bases. CDR1 LGHNA and CDR2 YSLEER come from the germline V gene. The CDR3 covers 14 residues. The CDR3 protein is CASSQEVLNNEQFF. CDR3 sequence (DNA): TGCGCCAGCAGCCAAGAGGTCCTAAACAATGAGCAGTTCTTC.

This clonotype has at least ten counts. J is TRBJ2-6 and V is TRBV25-1; D is perhaps TRBD1 or TRBD2 (5 bases each). This CDR3 is 17 amino acids long. Germline CDR1 is MGHDK and CDR2 is SYGVNS. V was trimmed by 3 bases and J by 4 bases, leaving 16 bases between them. The DNA for the CDR3 is TGTGCCAGCAGTGACCCCCAGTGGGGGAAAGGGGCCAACGTCCTGACTTTC. Protein: CASSDPQWGKGANVLTF.

The genes are TRBV11-2 and TRBJ2-7, with D perhaps matching TRBD2 (6 bases). Trimming shortened V by 7 bases and J by 3 bases, and 16 bases separated the two germline ends. The CDR3 totals 14 residues. CDR1 and CDR2 from the germline V gene are SGHAT and FQNNGV. CDR3 coding DNA: TGTGCCAGCACCCTCACCCGGGGGAACTACGAGCAGTACTTC. This translates into CASTLTRGNYEQYF.

This clonotype was counted many times. This CDR3 reads CSARDQGREQFF. The CDR3 bases are TGCAGTGCTAGAGATCAGGGAAGGGAGCAGTTCTTC. This chain joins TRBV20-1 and TRBJ2-1, with D maybe TRBD1 (5 bases). The CDR3 sequence is 12 residues long. Germline V gene sequence: CDR1 DFQATT, CDR2 SNEGSKA (reference sequence). V gave up 0 bases and J gave up 10 bases, with 10 bases separating them.

This clonotype has a count of ten or more. The CDR3 sequence: CASSLGGQGEQYF. CDR3 sequence (DNA): TGCGCCAGCAGCTTGGGGGGACAGGGCGAGCAGTACTTC. The chain uses TRBV5-1 and TRBJ2-7; 9 bases are shared with TRBD1. CDR1 SGHRS and CDR2 YFSETQ come from the germline V gene. Germline trimming cut 0 bases from V and 6 bases from J; bases unmatched to any gene: 1. This CDR3 has 13 residues.

Many counts were recorded for this clonotype. V and J are TRBV6-1 and TRBJ2-7, with D possibly called TRBD1 or TRBD2 (5 bases each). This CDR3 is 13 amino acids long. Trimming took 6 bases from V and 1 from J, leaving 10 bases between them. Germline values: CDR1 MNHNS, CDR2 SASEGT. The CDR3 DNA reads TGTGCCAGCAGATTGGGGGAGTCCTACGAGCAGTACTTC. Amino acid sequence: CASRLGESYEQYF.

This clonotype was counted ten times or more. V gene TRBV7-2 combines with J gene TRBJ1-5; a weak D match, TRBD1 (6 bases). Between the trimmed V and J ends, which lost 5 bases and 6 bases, there was a span of 17 bases. Germline lookup yields CDR1 SGHTA and CDR2 FQGNSA. The CDR3 length is 15 residues. CDR3 sequence: CASSPPGGPSQPQHF. The CDR3, as DNA: TGTGCCAGCAGCCCACCGGGGGGCCCCTCTCAGCCCCAGCATTTT.